This T cell receptor (beta chain) is drawn from a study of cytomegalovirus exposure and HLA in healthy donors. TCRdb's copy holds only in-frame clones and misses some; the assay was immunoSEQ multiplex PCR. The sample carries 200,000 to 300,000 clones, around 88% recorded once. The sequenced sample was PBMCs. The receptor's source is a woman in her 30s in good health and CMV-seropositive.

Written as DNA, the CDR3 is TGTGCCAGCAGTCAGGACAGGAATAGGAAGTACTTC. Protein sequence: CASSQDRNRKYF. This chain links TRBV2 with TRBJ2-7; 7 bases line up with TRBD1. The CDR3 loop spans 12 amino acids. Germline CDR1 is SNHLY and CDR2 is FYNNEI. The ends lost 5 bases at V and 11 bases at J; junction bases unmatched: 9.